Listed below are T cell receptor beta chains from one sample, sequenced in a study of blood T cell repertoires in COVID-19. Method: immunoSEQ multiplex PCR; TCRdb's copy keeps in-frame clones and lacks some. The sample shows about 120,000 clones, roughly 83% of them seen only once. Sequenced: peripheral blood. The receptors were gathered from a woman older than 75 with acute or convalescent COVID-19. Each CDR3 is given with its conserved first and last residue. The order of the fields is V gene, clone size, D gene, J gene, CDR3 protein, CDR3 DNA. The D gene is left open where the match is weak. Size values are once, few and many counts, or a class for expanded clones, and some rows have none.

v_gene: TRBV29-1; abundance: -; d_gene: TRBD2; j_gene: TRBJ2-5; CDR3aa: CSVVAGGETQYF; CDR3nt: TGCAGCGTAGTAGCGGGAGGAGAGACCCAGTACTTC
v_gene: TRBV6-5; abundance: few; d_gene: TRBD1; j_gene: TRBJ2-2; CDR3aa: CASFSRDRSAGELFF; CDR3nt: TGTGCCAGCTTTTCCCGGGACAGGTCCGCCGGGGAGCTGTTTTTT
v_gene: TRBV10-2; abundance: once; d_gene: TRBD2; j_gene: TRBJ2-1; CDR3aa: CASSELLAGPYNEQFF; CDR3nt: TGCGCCAGCAGTGAGTTACTAGCGGGGCCATACAATGAGCAGTTCTTC
v_gene: TRBV2; abundance: once; d_gene: TRBD1; j_gene: TRBJ1-6; CDR3aa: CASSGEGGARNSPLHF; CDR3nt: TGTGCCAGCAGTGGTGAAGGGGGCGCACGGAATTCACCCCTCCACTTT
v_gene: TRBV4-2; abundance: -; d_gene: -; j_gene: TRBJ1-4; CDR3aa: CASSQDSGDEKLFF; CDR3nt: TGTGCCAGCAGCCAAGACTCAGGGGATGAAAAACTGTTTTTT
v_gene: TRBV4-2; abundance: -; d_gene: -; j_gene: TRBJ1-5; CDR3aa: CASSQDGNQPQHF; CDR3nt: TGTGCCAGCAGCCAAGACGGCAATCAGCCCCAGCATTTT
v_gene: TRBV5-6; abundance: -; d_gene: -; j_gene: TRBJ1-6; CDR3aa: CASSLGPGDSPLHF; CDR3nt: TGTGCCAGCAGCCTAGGTCCCGGCGATTCACCCCTCCACTTT
v_gene: TRBV29-1; abundance: once; d_gene: -; j_gene: TRBJ2-5; CDR3aa: CSVGGVGQETQYF; CDR3nt: TGCAGCGTGGGGGGTGTTGGCCAAGAGACCCAGTACTTC
v_gene: TRBV6-5; abundance: -; d_gene: -; j_gene: TRBJ1-1; CDR3aa: CASSPKPYGAFF; CDR3nt: TGTGCCAGCAGTCCCAAACCCTACGGGGCTTTCTTT
v_gene: TRBV3-1/TRBV3-2; abundance: -; d_gene: TRBD1; j_gene: TRBJ1-1; CDR3aa: CASSQKDRGTEAFF; CDR3nt: TGTGCCAGCAGCCAAAAAGACAGGGGTACTGAAGCTTTCTTT
v_gene: TRBV7-2; abundance: -; d_gene: -; j_gene: TRBJ2-1; CDR3aa: CASSARSYNEQFF; CDR3nt: TGTGCCAGCAGCGCGCGGAGTTACAATGAGCAGTTCTTC
v_gene: TRBV28; abundance: -; d_gene: TRBD1; j_gene: TRBJ2-4; CDR3aa: CASSPPRQGVNIQYF; CDR3nt: TGTGCCAGCAGCCCCCCCCGACAGGGGGTTAACATTCAGTACTTC
v_gene: TRBV5-5; abundance: -; d_gene: TRBD2; j_gene: TRBJ2-7; CDR3aa: CASSQVLAGADEQYF; CDR3nt: TGTGCCAGCAGCCAGGTACTAGCGGGGGCGGACGAGCAGTACTTC
v_gene: TRBV6-4; abundance: -; d_gene: -; j_gene: TRBJ2-6; CDR3aa: CASSNRVGANVLTF; CDR3nt: TGTGCCAGCAGCAACAGGGTCGGGGCCAACGTCCTGACTTTC
v_gene: TRBV20-1; abundance: -; d_gene: -; j_gene: TRBJ1-1; CDR3aa: CSALGSEAFF; CDR3nt: TGCAGTGCTCTGGGCTCTGAAGCTTTCTTT
v_gene: TRBV5-1; abundance: -; d_gene: -; j_gene: TRBJ2-5; CDR3aa: CASSSSGTGVETQYF; CDR3nt: TGCGCCAGCAGCTCGTCAGGAACGGGGGTAGAGACCCAGTACTTC
v_gene: TRBV6-6; abundance: -; d_gene: TRBD1; j_gene: TRBJ1-3; CDR3aa: CASSYTGAGNTIYF; CDR3nt: TGTGCCAGCAGTTACACAGGGGCCGGAAACACCATATATTTT
v_gene: TRBV2; abundance: few; d_gene: TRBD1; j_gene: TRBJ1-5; CDR3aa: CASTGTGSQPQHF; CDR3nt: TGTGCCAGCACAGGGACAGGGAGTCAGCCCCAGCATTTT
v_gene: TRBV2; abundance: -; d_gene: -; j_gene: TRBJ2-6; CDR3aa: CASQVDASGANVLTF; CDR3nt: TGTGCCAGCCAAGTAGATGCCTCTGGGGCCAACGTCCTGACTTTC
v_gene: TRBV7-2; abundance: -; d_gene: TRBD2; j_gene: TRBJ2-3; CDR3aa: CASSLISGGGTDTQYF; CDR3nt: TGTGCCAGCAGCTTAATTAGCGGGGGGGGAACAGATACGCAGTATTTT
v_gene: TRBV25-1; abundance: -; d_gene: -; j_gene: TRBJ2-1; CDR3aa: CASSVGGSYNEQFF; CDR3nt: TGTGCCAGCAGTGTGGGAGGCTCCTACAATGAGCAGTTCTTC
v_gene: TRBV28; abundance: few; d_gene: -; j_gene: TRBJ1-2; CDR3aa: CASSFLLPRRGFYTF; CDR3nt: TGTGCCAGCAGTTTCCTCCTTCCCCGAAGGGGATTCTACACCTTC
v_gene: TRBV25-1; abundance: -; d_gene: -; j_gene: TRBJ2-2; CDR3aa: CASSDLEVGELFF; CDR3nt: TGTGCCAGCAGTGATCTGGAGGTTGGGGAGCTGTTTTTT
v_gene: TRBV5-1; abundance: few; d_gene: TRBD1; j_gene: TRBJ1-2; CDR3aa: CASSLGQGASGYTF; CDR3nt: TGCGCCAGCAGCTTGGGACAGGGGGCCAGTGGCTACACCTTC
v_gene: TRBV2; abundance: -; d_gene: -; j_gene: TRBJ1-5; CDR3aa: CASSVSNQPQHF; CDR3nt: TGTGCCAGCAGCGTGAGCAATCAGCCCCAGCATTTT
v_gene: TRBV27; abundance: -; d_gene: TRBD1; j_gene: TRBJ1-5; CDR3aa: CASSSRGHSNQPQHF; CDR3nt: TGTGCCAGCAGTTCCAGGGGGCATAGCAATCAGCCCCAGCATTTT
v_gene: TRBV6-2/TRBV6-3; abundance: -; d_gene: -; j_gene: TRBJ1-1; CDR3aa: CASSYIVNTEAFF; CDR3nt: TGTGCCAGCAGTTACATAGTGAACACTGAAGCTTTCTTT
v_gene: TRBV6-1; abundance: -; d_gene: -; j_gene: TRBJ1-2; CDR3aa: CASSERARLTGGYTF; CDR3nt: TGTGCCAGCAGTGAAAGGGCCAGGTTAACGGGAGGCTACACCTTC
v_gene: TRBV14; abundance: -; d_gene: TRBD1; j_gene: TRBJ2-7; CDR3aa: CASSQGTGKQYF; CDR3nt: TGTGCCAGCAGCCAAGGGACAGGGAAGCAGTACTTC
v_gene: TRBV2; abundance: -; d_gene: TRBD1; j_gene: TRBJ2-5; CDR3aa: CATNRGPTETQYF; CDR3nt: TGTGCCACCAACAGGGGTCCCACTGAGACCCAGTACTTC
v_gene: TRBV7-2; abundance: -; d_gene: TRBD1; j_gene: TRBJ1-1; CDR3aa: CASSDGTVNTEAFF; CDR3nt: TGTGCCAGCAGCGACGGGACAGTGAACACTGAAGCTTTCTTT
v_gene: TRBV7-9; abundance: -; d_gene: -; j_gene: TRBJ2-1; CDR3aa: CAREAYNEQFF; CDR3nt: TGTGCCAGGGAGGCTTACAATGAGCAGTTCTTC
v_gene: TRBV7-9; abundance: -; d_gene: TRBD1; j_gene: TRBJ1-2; CDR3aa: CASSPQQGGYGYTF; CDR3nt: TGTGCCAGCAGCCCCCAACAGGGGGGGTATGGCTACACCTTC
v_gene: TRBV25-1; abundance: -; d_gene: TRBD2; j_gene: TRBJ2-1; CDR3aa: CASSEWVAGGTNNEQFF; CDR3nt: TGTGCCAGCAGTGAATGGGTAGCGGGGGGGACAAACAATGAGCAGTTCTTC
v_gene: TRBV6-6; abundance: -; d_gene: -; j_gene: TRBJ2-3; CDR3aa: CASRYLGGGTDTQYF; CDR3nt: TGTGCCAGCAGATACTTGGGAGGGGGGACAGATACGCAGTATTTT
v_gene: TRBV11-3; abundance: few; d_gene: TRBD1; j_gene: TRBJ2-7; CDR3aa: CASSENRGREQYF; CDR3nt: TGTGCCAGCAGCGAAAACAGGGGAAGGGAGCAGTACTTC
v_gene: TRBV10-2; abundance: -; d_gene: -; j_gene: TRBJ2-3; CDR3aa: CASSGNRTQIRTDTQYF; CDR3nt: TGCGCCAGCAGTGGGAACAGAACCCAAATCCGCACAGATACGCAGTATTTT
v_gene: TRBV15; abundance: -; d_gene: -; j_gene: TRBJ2-5; CDR3aa: CATSRDGQNQETQYF; CDR3nt: TGTGCCACCAGCAGAGATGGACAGAACCAAGAGACCCAGTACTTC
v_gene: TRBV10-3; abundance: -; d_gene: TRBD2; j_gene: TRBJ2-1; CDR3aa: CAINNRGTSGSNEQFF; CDR3nt: TGTGCCATCAATAATAGAGGGACTAGCGGGAGTAATGAGCAGTTCTTC
v_gene: TRBV20-1; abundance: -; d_gene: -; j_gene: TRBJ2-1; CDR3aa: CSASKDNYNEQFF; CDR3nt: TGCAGTGCTAGTAAGGACAACTACAATGAGCAGTTCTTC
v_gene: TRBV6-2/TRBV6-3; abundance: few; d_gene: -; j_gene: TRBJ1-5; CDR3aa: CASSLGSSRGAGNQPQHF; CDR3nt: TGTGCCAGCAGTCTTGGATCGTCACGGGGGGCTGGCAATCAGCCCCAGCATTTT
v_gene: TRBV15; abundance: few; d_gene: -; j_gene: TRBJ1-1; CDR3aa: CATSRGRGSNTEAFF; CDR3nt: TGTGCCACCAGCAGAGGACGGGGGTCGAACACTGAAGCTTTCTTT
v_gene: TRBV10-3; abundance: -; d_gene: -; j_gene: TRBJ2-3; CDR3aa: CAIKGVDTQYF; CDR3nt: TGTGCCATCAAGGGGGTAGATACGCAGTATTTT
v_gene: TRBV6-5; abundance: few; d_gene: -; j_gene: TRBJ1-6; CDR3aa: CASLRNSNSPLHF; CDR3nt: TGTGCCAGCCTTCGTAACAGTAATTCACCCCTCCACTTT
v_gene: TRBV6-5; abundance: -; d_gene: TRBD1; j_gene: TRBJ1-4; CDR3aa: CASNILKDRLFF; CDR3nt: TGTGCCAGCAATATTCTTAAGGACAGGCTGTTTTTT
v_gene: TRBV19; abundance: -; d_gene: TRBD1; j_gene: TRBJ1-4; CDR3aa: CASSIRGTGNEKLFF; CDR3nt: TGTGCCAGTAGTATTCGTGGGACAGGGAATGAAAAACTGTTTTTT
v_gene: TRBV19; abundance: -; d_gene: -; j_gene: TRBJ2-1; CDR3aa: CASSIDVAGAPYNEQFF; CDR3nt: TGTGCCAGTAGTATAGATGTGGCGGGGGCACCCTACAATGAGCAGTTCTTC
v_gene: TRBV18; abundance: -; d_gene: TRBD1; j_gene: TRBJ2-7; CDR3aa: CASSPGLQGSSYEQYF; CDR3nt: TGTGCCAGCTCACCGGGGTTACAGGGGAGCTCCTACGAGCAGTACTTC
v_gene: TRBV18; abundance: -; d_gene: TRBD1; j_gene: TRBJ2-6; CDR3aa: CASSLTGVGANVLTF; CDR3nt: TGTGCCAGCTCCCTGACAGGGGTCGGGGCCAACGTCCTGACTTTC
v_gene: TRBV29-1; abundance: -; d_gene: TRBD2; j_gene: TRBJ2-1; CDR3aa: CSVGLAGLGEQFF; CDR3nt: TGCAGCGTCGGACTAGCGGGATTGGGAGAGCAGTTCTTC
v_gene: TRBV19; abundance: -; d_gene: TRBD1; j_gene: TRBJ1-5; CDR3aa: CASSTGTGKGQPQHF; CDR3nt: TGTGCCAGTAGCACTGGGACAGGGAAGGGTCAGCCCCAGCATTTT
v_gene: TRBV4-3; abundance: -; d_gene: -; j_gene: TRBJ1-5; CDR3aa: CASSFDRYQPQHF; CDR3nt: TGCGCCAGCAGCTTTGACAGGTATCAGCCCCAGCATTTT
v_gene: TRBV19; abundance: -; d_gene: -; j_gene: TRBJ1-5; CDR3aa: CASSIVQANQPQHF; CDR3nt: TGTGCCAGTAGTATAGTGCAGGCTAATCAGCCCCAGCATTTT
v_gene: TRBV2; abundance: -; d_gene: TRBD2; j_gene: TRBJ2-1; CDR3aa: CASSVQGLAINEQFF; CDR3nt: TGTGCCAGCAGTGTCCAGGGACTAGCGATAAATGAGCAGTTCTTC
v_gene: TRBV2; abundance: -; d_gene: TRBD1; j_gene: TRBJ1-6; CDR3aa: CASRTDRGQSPLHF; CDR3nt: TGTGCCAGCAGAACAGACAGGGGTCAATCACCCCTCCACTTT
v_gene: TRBV30; abundance: -; d_gene: -; j_gene: TRBJ2-2; CDR3aa: CAWTLEFNGELFF; CDR3nt: TGTGCCTGGACTCTAGAGTTCAACGGGGAGCTGTTTTTT
v_gene: TRBV24-1; abundance: -; d_gene: TRBD2; j_gene: TRBJ2-3; CDR3aa: CATSDLQIRASGRATDTQYF; CDR3nt: TGTGCCACCAGTGATTTGCAAATTCGGGCTAGCGGGAGGGCCACAGATACGCAGTATTTT